There are a few counts of the clone carrying this TCR beta chain. This sample is drawn from a study of spatial heterogeneity in lung cancer. Study in general: Raw reads contained each unique TCR and UMI combination more than ten times on average.

All TCR cDNA molecules were individually tagged with a unique molecular identifier. TCRdb re-derived calls from the 5' RACE reads in MiXCR, one entry per CDR3 protein. The table has 110,000 or so distinct CDR3 sequences, 10% to 11% seen once. Time point specified: blood at routine non-recurrence follow-up after resection. The CDR3 contains 14 residues. V lost 8 bases to trimming and J lost 4 bases, with 17 bases between them. Germline loops: CDR1 MDHEN, CDR2 SYDVKM. The chain joins TRBV28 to TRBJ2-5; possibly TRBD1 for D (6 bases). Sequencing used PBMCs, obtained at follow-up. The origin of this receptor is a female donor with early-stage non-small cell lung cancer. CDR3 nucleotide sequence: TGTGCCAGCCTGACAACAGGGATGGGAGAGACCCAGTACTTC. Protein product: CASLTTGMGETQYF.